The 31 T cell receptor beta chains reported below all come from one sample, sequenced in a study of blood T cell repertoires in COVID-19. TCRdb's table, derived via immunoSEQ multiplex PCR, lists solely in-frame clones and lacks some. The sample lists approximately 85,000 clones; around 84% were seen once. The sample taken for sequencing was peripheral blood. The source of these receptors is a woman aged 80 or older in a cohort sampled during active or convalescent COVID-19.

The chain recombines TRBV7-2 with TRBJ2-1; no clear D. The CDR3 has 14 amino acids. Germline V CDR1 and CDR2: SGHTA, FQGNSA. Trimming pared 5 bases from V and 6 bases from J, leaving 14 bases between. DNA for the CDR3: TGTGCCAGCAGCGATATTAGAGTTACCAATGAGCAGTTCTTC. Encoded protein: CASSDIRVTNEQFF.

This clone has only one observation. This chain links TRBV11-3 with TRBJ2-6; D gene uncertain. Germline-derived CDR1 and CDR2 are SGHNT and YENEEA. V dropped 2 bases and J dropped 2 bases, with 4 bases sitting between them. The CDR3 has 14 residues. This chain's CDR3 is CASSLTAGANVLTF. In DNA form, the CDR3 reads TGTGCCAGCAGCTTAACAGCTGGGGCCAACGTCCTGACTTTC.

The CDR3 DNA reads as TGTGCCAGCAGCGCAGGGGCGGCGAGCTCCTACGAGCAGTACTTC. It codes for CASSAGAASSYEQYF. This sequence joins TRBV9 and TRBJ2-7; D possibly corresponds to TRBD1 (6 bases). CDR1 and CDR2 from the germline V gene are SGDLS and YYNGEE. V shed 3 bases and J shed 0 bases, with 13 bases lying between them. This CDR3 has 15 residues.

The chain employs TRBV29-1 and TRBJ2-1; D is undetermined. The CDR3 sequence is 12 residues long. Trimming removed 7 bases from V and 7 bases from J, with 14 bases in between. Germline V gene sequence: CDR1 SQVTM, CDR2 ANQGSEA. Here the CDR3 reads CSGKWSRNEQFF. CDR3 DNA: TGCAGCGGAAAGTGGTCTCGGAATGAGCAGTTCTTC.

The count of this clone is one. Written as DNA, the CDR3 is TGTGCCAGCAGCTCCTCCGCGACAGCTACTTACGAGCAGTACTTC. Protein sequence: CASSSSATATYEQYF. The rearrangement uses TRBV7-2 and TRBJ2-7; the D gene is possibly TRBD1 (5 bases). Trimming stripped 4 bases from V and 4 bases from J, with 17 bases between. The CDR3 runs to 15 residues. Germline V lookup: CDR1 SGHTA, CDR2 FQGNSA.

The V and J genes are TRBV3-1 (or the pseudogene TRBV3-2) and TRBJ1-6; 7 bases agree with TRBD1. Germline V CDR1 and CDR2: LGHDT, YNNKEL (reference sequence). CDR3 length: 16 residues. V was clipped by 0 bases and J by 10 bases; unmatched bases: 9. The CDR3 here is CASSQDQGGLGSPLHF. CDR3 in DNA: TGTGCCAGCAGCCAAGATCAGGGGGGCCTTGGATCACCCCTCCACTTT.

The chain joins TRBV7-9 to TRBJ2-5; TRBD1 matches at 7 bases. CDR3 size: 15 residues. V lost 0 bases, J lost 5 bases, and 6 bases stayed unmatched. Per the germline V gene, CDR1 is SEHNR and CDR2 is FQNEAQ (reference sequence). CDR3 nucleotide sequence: TGTGCCAGCAGCTTAGCGCAGGACAGGCTGGAGACCCAGTACTTC. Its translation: CASSLAQDRLETQYF. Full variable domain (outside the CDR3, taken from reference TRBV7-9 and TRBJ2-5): DTGVSQNPRHKITKRGQNVTFRCDPISEHNRLYWYRQTLGQGPEFLTYFQNEAQLEKSRLLSDRFSAERPKGSFSTLEIQRTEQGDSAMYLCASSLAQDRLETQYFGPGTRLLVL.

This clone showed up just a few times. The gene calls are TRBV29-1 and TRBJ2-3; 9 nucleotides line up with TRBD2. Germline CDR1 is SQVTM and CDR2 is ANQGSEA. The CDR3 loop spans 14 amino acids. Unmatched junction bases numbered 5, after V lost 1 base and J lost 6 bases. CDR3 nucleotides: TGCAGCGTTGAAGGTAGCGGGAGACCGGATACGCAGTATTTT. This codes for CSVEGSGRPDTQYF.

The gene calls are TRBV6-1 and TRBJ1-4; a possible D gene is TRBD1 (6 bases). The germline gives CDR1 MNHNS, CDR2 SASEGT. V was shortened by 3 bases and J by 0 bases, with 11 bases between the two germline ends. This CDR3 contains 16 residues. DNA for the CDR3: TGTGCCAGCAGTGAGCAGGGGACTACAACTAATGAAAAACTGTTTTTT. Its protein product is CASSEQGTTTNEKLFF.

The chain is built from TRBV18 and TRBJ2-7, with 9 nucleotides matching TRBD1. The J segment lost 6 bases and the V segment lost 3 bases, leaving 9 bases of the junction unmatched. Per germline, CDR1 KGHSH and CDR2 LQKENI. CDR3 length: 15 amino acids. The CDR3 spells CASSPSGQGISEQYF. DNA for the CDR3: TGTGCCAGCTCACCGTCGGGACAGGGAATCTCCGAGCAGTACTTC.

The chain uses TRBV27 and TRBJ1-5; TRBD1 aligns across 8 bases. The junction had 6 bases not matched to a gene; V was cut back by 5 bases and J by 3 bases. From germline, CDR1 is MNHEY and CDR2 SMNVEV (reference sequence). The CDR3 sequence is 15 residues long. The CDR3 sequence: CASSLDRGPNQPQHF. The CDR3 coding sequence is TGTGCCAGCAGTCTAGACAGGGGACCCAATCAGCCCCAGCATTTT.

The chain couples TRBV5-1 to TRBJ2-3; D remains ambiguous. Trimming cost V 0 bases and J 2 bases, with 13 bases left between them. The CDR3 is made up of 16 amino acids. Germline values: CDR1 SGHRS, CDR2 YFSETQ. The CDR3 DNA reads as TGCGCCAGCAGCTTGGGAGCCCTAACCTCCACAGATACGCAGTATTTT. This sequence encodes CASSLGALTSTDTQYF.

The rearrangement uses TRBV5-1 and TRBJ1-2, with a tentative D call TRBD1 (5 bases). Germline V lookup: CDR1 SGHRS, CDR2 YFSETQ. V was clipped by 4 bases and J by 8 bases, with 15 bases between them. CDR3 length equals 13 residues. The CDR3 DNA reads TGCGCCAGCAGCCCGGACACTTTTGGGGGCTACACCTTC. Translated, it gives CASSPDTFGGYTF.

This CDR3 is CSEGEDEGYTF. CDR3 DNA sequence: TGCAGCGAAGGGGAGGATGAGGGCTACACCTTC. This chain joins TRBV29-1 and TRBJ1-2, with D possibly matching TRBD1 (5 bases). CDR1 is SQVTM and CDR2 is ANQGSEA in the germline V gene. The length of the CDR3 is 11 residues. V was pared by 7 bases and J by 8 bases, with 14 bases between.

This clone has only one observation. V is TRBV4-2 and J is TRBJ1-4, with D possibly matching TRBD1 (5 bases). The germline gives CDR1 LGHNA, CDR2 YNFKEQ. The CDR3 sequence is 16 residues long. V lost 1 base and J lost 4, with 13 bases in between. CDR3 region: CASSQVGGLYNEKLFF. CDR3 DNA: TGTGCCAGCAGCCAAGTGGGGGGTCTATATAATGAAAAACTGTTTTTT.

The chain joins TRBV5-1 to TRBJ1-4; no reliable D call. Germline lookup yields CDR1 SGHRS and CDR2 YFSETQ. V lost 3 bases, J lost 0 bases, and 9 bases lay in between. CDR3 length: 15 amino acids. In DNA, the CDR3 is TGCGCCAGCAGCTACGACACTGCAACTAATGAAAAACTGTTTTTT. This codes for CASSYDTATNEKLFF.

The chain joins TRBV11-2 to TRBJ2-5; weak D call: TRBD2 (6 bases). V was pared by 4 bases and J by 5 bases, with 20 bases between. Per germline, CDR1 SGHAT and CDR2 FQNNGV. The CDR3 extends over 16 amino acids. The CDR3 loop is CASSSHRTPEGETQYF. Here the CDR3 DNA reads TGTGCCAGCAGCTCCCACCGGACACCGGAGGGGGAGACCCAGTACTTC.

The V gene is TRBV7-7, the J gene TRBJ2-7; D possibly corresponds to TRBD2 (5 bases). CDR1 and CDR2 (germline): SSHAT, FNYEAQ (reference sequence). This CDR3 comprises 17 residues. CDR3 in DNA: TGTGCTAGCAGCTCCGAACCCCGGACTTACCCCTACTACGAGCAGTACGTC. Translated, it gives CASSSEPRTYPYYEQYV.

This chain's CDR3 is CATSRTLRWGQKYTGELFF. CDR3 bases: TGTGCCACCAGCAGGACCCTTAGGTGGGGACAGAAGTACACCGGGGAGCTGTTTTTT. The rearrangement links TRBV15 to TRBJ2-2; 7 bases line up with TRBD1. Germline V gene data show CDR1 as LNHNV and CDR2 as YYDKDF (reference sequence). This CDR3 spans 19 amino acids. V shed 3 bases, J shed 3 bases, and the junction held 16 bases outside the gene matches.

The CDR3 protein is CASSGQGRQPQHF. The CDR3 bases are TGTGCCAGCAGCGGACAGGGTCGACAGCCCCAGCATTTT. The J gene is TRBJ1-5, the V gene TRBV6-5; the match to TRBD1 covers 8 bases. Trimming removed 6 bases from V and 7 bases from J; junction bases left unmatched: 5. The CDR3 runs to 13 residues. Germline V lookup: CDR1 MNHEY, CDR2 SVGAGI.

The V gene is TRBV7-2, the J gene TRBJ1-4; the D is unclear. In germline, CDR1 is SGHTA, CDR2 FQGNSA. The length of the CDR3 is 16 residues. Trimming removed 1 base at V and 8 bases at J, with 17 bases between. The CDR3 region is CASSLGPGRDGEKLFF. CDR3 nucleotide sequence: TGTGCCAGCAGCTTAGGACCGGGGAGGGATGGCGAAAAACTGTTTTTT.

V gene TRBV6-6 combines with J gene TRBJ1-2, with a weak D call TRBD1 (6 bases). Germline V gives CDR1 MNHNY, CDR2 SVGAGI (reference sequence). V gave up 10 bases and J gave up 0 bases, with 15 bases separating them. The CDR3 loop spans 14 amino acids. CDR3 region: CAIHRDTTNYGYTF. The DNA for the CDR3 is TGTGCCATTCACCGGGACACCACTAACTATGGCTACACCTTC.

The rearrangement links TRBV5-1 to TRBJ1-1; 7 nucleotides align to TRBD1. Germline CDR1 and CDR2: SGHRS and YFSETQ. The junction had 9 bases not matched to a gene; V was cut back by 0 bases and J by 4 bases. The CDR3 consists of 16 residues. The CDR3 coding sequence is TGCGCCAGCAGCTTGGGGACCGGGACAGATCGCACTGAAGCTTTCTTT. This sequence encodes CASSLGTGTDRTEAFF.

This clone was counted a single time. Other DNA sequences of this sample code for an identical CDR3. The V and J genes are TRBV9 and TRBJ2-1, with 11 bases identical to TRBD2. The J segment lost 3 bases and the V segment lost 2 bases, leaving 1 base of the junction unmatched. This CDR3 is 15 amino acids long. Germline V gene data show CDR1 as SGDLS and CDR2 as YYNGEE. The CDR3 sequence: CASSVGTSGYNEQFF. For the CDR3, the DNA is TGTGCCAGCAGCGTCGGGACTAGCGGCTACAATGAGCAGTTCTTC.

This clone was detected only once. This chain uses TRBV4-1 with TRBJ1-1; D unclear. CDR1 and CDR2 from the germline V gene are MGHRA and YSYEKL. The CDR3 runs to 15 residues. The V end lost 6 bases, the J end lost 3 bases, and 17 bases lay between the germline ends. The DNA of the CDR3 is TGCGCCAGCAGTCACGTGGACCGGGATGACACTGAAGCTTTCTTT. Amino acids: CASSHVDRDDTEAFF.

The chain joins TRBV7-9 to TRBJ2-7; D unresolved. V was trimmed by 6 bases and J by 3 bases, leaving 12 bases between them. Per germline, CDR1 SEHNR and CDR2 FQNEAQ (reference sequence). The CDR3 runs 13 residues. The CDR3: CASSSSSFYEQYF. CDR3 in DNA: TGTGCCAGCAGTTCCAGTTCGTTCTACGAGCAGTACTTC.

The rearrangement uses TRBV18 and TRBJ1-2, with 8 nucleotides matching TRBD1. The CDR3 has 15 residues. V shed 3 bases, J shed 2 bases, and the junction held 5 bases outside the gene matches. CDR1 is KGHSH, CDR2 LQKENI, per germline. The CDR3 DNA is TGTGCCAGCTCACCTACGACAGGGGAAAACTATGGCTACACCTTC. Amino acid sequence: CASSPTTGENYGYTF.

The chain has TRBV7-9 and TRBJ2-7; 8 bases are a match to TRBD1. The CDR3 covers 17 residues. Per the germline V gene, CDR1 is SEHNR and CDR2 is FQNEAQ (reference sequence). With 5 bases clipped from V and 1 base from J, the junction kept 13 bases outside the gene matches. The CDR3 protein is CASSPPTNHRGSYEQYF. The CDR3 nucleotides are TGTGCCAGCAGCCCCCCCACCAACCACAGGGGGTCCTACGAGCAGTACTTC. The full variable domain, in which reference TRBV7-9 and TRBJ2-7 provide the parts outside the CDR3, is DTGVSQNPRHKITKRGQNVTFRCDPISEHNRLYWYRQTLGQGPEFLTYFQNEAQLEKSRLLSDRFSAERPKGSFSTLEIQRTEQGDSAMYLCASSPPTNHRGSYEQYFGPGTRLTVT.

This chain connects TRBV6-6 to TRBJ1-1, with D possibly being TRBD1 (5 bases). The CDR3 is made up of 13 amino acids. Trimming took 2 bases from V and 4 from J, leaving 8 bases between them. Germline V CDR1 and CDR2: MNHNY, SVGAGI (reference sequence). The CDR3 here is CASSYPGITEAFF. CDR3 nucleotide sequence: TGTGCCAGCAGTTACCCAGGGATCACTGAAGCTTTCTTT.

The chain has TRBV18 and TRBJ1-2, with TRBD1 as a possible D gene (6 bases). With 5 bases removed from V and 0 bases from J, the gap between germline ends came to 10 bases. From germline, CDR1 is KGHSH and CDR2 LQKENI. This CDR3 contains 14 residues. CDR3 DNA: TGTGCCAGCTCAGAAGACAGGACTAACTATGGCTACACCTTC. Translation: CASSEDRTNYGYTF.

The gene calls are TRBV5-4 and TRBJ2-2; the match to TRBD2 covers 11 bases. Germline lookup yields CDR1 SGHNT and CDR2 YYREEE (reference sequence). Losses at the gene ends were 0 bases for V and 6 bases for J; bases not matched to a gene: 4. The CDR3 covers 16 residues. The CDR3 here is CASSLGWTSGPGELFF. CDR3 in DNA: TGTGCCAGCAGCTTGGGGTGGACTAGCGGGCCCGGGGAGCTGTTTTTT.